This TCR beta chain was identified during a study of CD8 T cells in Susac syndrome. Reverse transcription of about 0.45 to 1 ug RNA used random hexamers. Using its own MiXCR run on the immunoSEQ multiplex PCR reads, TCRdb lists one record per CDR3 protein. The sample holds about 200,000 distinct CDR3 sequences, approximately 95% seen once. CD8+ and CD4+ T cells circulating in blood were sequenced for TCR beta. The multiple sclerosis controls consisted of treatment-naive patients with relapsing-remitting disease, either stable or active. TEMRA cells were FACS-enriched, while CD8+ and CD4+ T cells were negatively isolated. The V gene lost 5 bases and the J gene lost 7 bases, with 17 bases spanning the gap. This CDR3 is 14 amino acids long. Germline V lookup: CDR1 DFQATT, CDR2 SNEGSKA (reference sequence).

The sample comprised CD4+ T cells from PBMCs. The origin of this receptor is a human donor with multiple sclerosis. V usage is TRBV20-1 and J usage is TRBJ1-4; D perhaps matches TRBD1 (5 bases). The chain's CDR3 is CSASSGTASEKLFF. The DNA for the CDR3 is TGCAGTGCTTCCTCCGGGACGGCGAGTGAAAAACTGTTTTTT.